A single sample gave rise to the 24 T cell receptor beta chains below, sequenced in a study of blood T cell repertoires in COVID-19. Assay used: immunoSEQ multiplex PCR; TCRdb lists only in-frame clones, some missing. The data show roughly 240,000 clones, 82% seen once. Specimen: peripheral blood. The receptors were gathered from a woman in her 70s with acute or convalescent COVID-19.

In this sample, this clone turned up once. The V and J genes are TRBV2 and TRBJ1-6, with TRBD1 identical over 9 bases. The germline V gene encodes CDR1 SNHLY and CDR2 FYNNEI. The J segment lost 7 bases and the V segment lost 2 bases, leaving 6 bases of the junction unmatched. This CDR3 comprises 16 residues. The CDR3 DNA reads TGTGCCAGCAGTGAAACGGGGGGACAGGGAAATTCACCCCTCCACTTT. Translation: CASSETGGQGNSPLHF.

The gene calls are TRBV18 and TRBJ1-1; D call uncertain. With 2 bases removed from V and 5 bases from J, the gap between germline ends came to 9 bases. Germline V CDR1 and CDR2: KGHSH, LQKENI. The CDR3 covers 13 residues. The CDR3 loop is CASSPNMRTEAFF. In DNA, the CDR3 is TGTGCCAGCTCACCAAATATGAGGACTGAAGCTTTCTTT.

With respect to this clone: Other DNA sequences from this sample encode an identical CDR3 as well. This rearrangement joins TRBV11-3 to TRBJ2-1; weak D call: TRBD1 (6 bases). Trimming removed 5 bases at V and 7 bases at J, with 9 bases between. CDR3 size: 12 residues. Germline loops: CDR1 SGHNT, CDR2 YENEEA. The CDR3 DNA follows: TGTGCCAGCAGCCGAAGGGGGAATGAGCAGTTCTTC. This encodes CASSRRGNEQFF.

The V and J genes are TRBV10-3 and TRBJ1-2, with D perhaps TRBD1 (5 bases). V was shortened by 8 bases and J by 8 bases, with 18 bases between the two germline ends. Germline assignment: CDR1 ENHRY and CDR2 SYGVKD. The CDR3 length is 13 residues. The CDR3 DNA follows: TGTGCCATCGAAATGCAGGGAAGTTGGGGCTACACCTTC. Translating gives CAIEMQGSWGYTF.

The chain has TRBV4-3 and TRBJ1-6; 8 bases are shared with TRBD1. This CDR3 is 14 amino acids long. V lost 6 bases and J lost 9; bases outside the gene matches: 7. Germline lookup yields CDR1 LGHNA and CDR2 YSLEER. This chain's CDR3 is CASRQDREISPLHF. CDR3 sequence (DNA): TGCGCCAGCAGACAGGACAGGGAAATTTCACCCCTCCACTTT.

The chain couples TRBV27 to TRBJ2-7; no clear D gene. The CDR3 has 13 residues. V lost 5 bases to trimming and J lost 5 bases, with 13 bases between them. Germline values: CDR1 MNHEY, CDR2 SMNVEV (reference sequence). CDR3 sequence reads: CASSLQVRHEQYF. CDR3 coding DNA: TGTGCCAGCAGTCTCCAGGTCCGGCACGAGCAGTACTTC.

The V call is TRBV5-1, the J call TRBJ2-3, with 11 positions matching TRBD2. The ends lost 0 bases at V and 0 bases at J; junction bases unmatched: 9. The germline CDR1 and CDR2 sequences are SGHRS and YFSETQ. This CDR3 region has 19 residues. This chain's CDR3 is CASSLAFTSGGLSTDTQYF. The CDR3 DNA reads TGCGCCAGCAGCTTGGCCTTTACTAGCGGGGGCCTTAGCACAGATACGCAGTATTTT.

V usage is TRBV5-5 and J usage is TRBJ2-7; D possibly corresponds to TRBD1 (6 bases). This CDR3 is 16 amino acids long. V lost 0 bases to trimming and J lost 0 bases, with 13 bases between them. In germline, CDR1 is SGHKS, CDR2 YYEKEE (reference sequence). The CDR3 DNA is TGTGCCAGCAGCTTGGCCCGGCAGGGGCTCTCCTACGAGCAGTACTTC. The encoded protein is CASSLARQGLSYEQYF.

This chain connects TRBV14 to TRBJ1-3, with D unclear. Germline-derived CDR1 and CDR2 are SGHDN and FVKESK. This CDR3 contains 17 residues. Between the trimmed V and J ends, which lost 0 bases and 0 bases, there was a span of 12 bases. The CDR3 coding sequence is TGTGCCAGCAGCCAAGAACGGTTGGCGGCCTCTGGAAACACCATATATTTT. This codes for CASSQERLAASGNTIYF. The full variable domain, completed using reference TRBV14 and TRBJ1-3, is EAGVTQFPSHSVIEKGQTVTLRCDPISGHDNLYWYRRVMGKEIKFLLHFVKESKQDESGMPNNRFLAERTGGTYSTLKVQPAELEDSGVYFCASSQERLAASGNTIYFGEGSWLTVV.

The chain has TRBV9 and TRBJ2-5, with a weak D call TRBD1 (5 bases). The V and J ends lost 0 bases and 2 bases respectively, with 11 bases between them. CDR1 and CDR2 from the germline V gene are SGDLS and YYNGEE. The CDR3 totals 15 residues. CDR3 protein: CASSVGRQNQETQYF. The CDR3 nucleotides read TGTGCCAGCAGCGTAGGGCGACAGAATCAAGAGACCCAGTACTTC.

The chain combines TRBV5-4 with TRBJ2-2; tentative D call: TRBD2 (6 bases). The germline CDR1 and CDR2 sequences are SGHNT and YYREEE (reference sequence). Trimming removed 0 bases at V and 0 bases at J, with 12 bases between. The length of the CDR3 is 17 residues. The chain's CDR3 is CASSLAQGLPNTGELFF. In nucleotides, the CDR3 is TGTGCCAGCAGCTTGGCCCAAGGACTACCGAACACCGGGGAGCTGTTTTTT.

This clone showed up just a few times. The chain recombines TRBV18 with TRBJ2-5; weak D call: TRBD2 (5 bases). Trimming left V 2 bases short and J 2 bases short, with 12 bases between. The CDR3 extends over 15 amino acids. CDR1 and CDR2 (germline): KGHSH, LQKENI. CDR3 sequence (DNA): TGTGCCAGCTCACCAGAGAACGGGGTGCAAGAGACCCAGTACTTC. Translation: CASSPENGVQETQYF.

This clone has just a few counts. The V call is TRBV5-1, the J call TRBJ1-3, with D possibly being TRBD1 (5 bases). The ends were cut back, 0 bases at V and 3 bases at J, with 10 bases in the middle. The CDR3 loop spans 15 amino acids. Germline-derived CDR1 and CDR2 are SGHRS and YFSETQ. The CDR3 sequence is CASSLGAQGGNTIYF. CDR3 bases: TGCGCCAGCAGCTTGGGTGCCCAGGGTGGAAACACCATATATTTT. The whole variable domain, filled in from reference TRBV5-1 and TRBJ1-3, reads KAGVTQTPRYLIKTRGQQVTLSCSPISGHRSVSWYQQTPGQGLQFLFEYFSETQRNKGNFPGRFSGRQFSNSRSEMNVSTLELGDSALYLCASSLGAQGGNTIYFGEGSWLTVV.

This clone was picked up many times. This chain links TRBV5-5 with TRBJ1-1, with unresolved D. Per germline, CDR1 SGHKS and CDR2 YYEKEE (reference sequence). CDR3 length: 15 residues. V lost 3 bases to trimming and J lost 0 bases, with 12 bases between them. CDR3 DNA sequence: TGTGCCAGCAGCTGGGCCCCTAACATGAACACTGAAGCTTTCTTT. This codes for CASSWAPNMNTEAFF. Full variable domain (rest looked up from reference TRBV5-5 and TRBJ1-1): DAGVTQSPTHLIKTRGQQVTLRCSPISGHKSVSWYQQVLGQGPQFIFQYYEKEERGRGNFPDRFSARQFPNYSSELNVNALLLGDSALYLCASSWAPNMNTEAFFGQGTRLTVV.

This chain uses TRBV6-5 with TRBJ2-2, with 7 positions matching TRBD1. CDR1 is MNHEY, CDR2 SVGAGI, per germline. The CDR3 loop spans 13 amino acids. V lost 5 bases and J lost 7; bases outside the gene matches: 4. CDR3 loop: CASSHPGGGELFF. CDR3 DNA sequence: TGTGCCAGCAGTCACCCAGGGGGCGGGGAGCTGTTTTTT.

This clone was observed once. The rearrangement links TRBV5-1 to TRBJ1-2; tentatively, D is TRBD1 (6 bases). The CDR3 extends over 15 amino acids. The germline gives CDR1 SGHRS, CDR2 YFSETQ. Trimming removed 3 bases at V and 8 bases at J, with 20 bases between. The CDR3: CASSSRGELGDGYTF. As DNA, the CDR3 is TGCGCCAGCAGCTCCAGGGGCGAGTTGGGGGACGGCTACACCTTC.

This chain uses TRBV5-1 with TRBJ1-1, with 7 bases fitting TRBD1. Trimming removed 0 bases from V and 7 bases from J; junction bases left unmatched: 9. Germline CDR1 and CDR2: SGHRS and YFSETQ. The length of the CDR3 is 15 residues. This CDR3 is CASSLAGTAWGEAFF. The CDR3 DNA follows: TGCGCCAGCAGCTTGGCCGGGACAGCTTGGGGTGAAGCTTTCTTT.

The chain employs TRBV5-6 and TRBJ2-7; TRBD1 matches at 7 bases. Germline V gene sequence: CDR1 SGHDT, CDR2 YYEEEE. This CDR3 has 13 amino acids. J gave up 3 bases and V 4 bases, and 4 bases lay outside the gene matches. CDR3 coding DNA: TGTGCCAGCAGCCGGGACAGAGGCTACGAGCAGTACTTC. It translates to CASSRDRGYEQYF. Full variable domain (rest looked up from reference TRBV5-6 and TRBJ2-7): DAGVTQSPTHLIKTRGQQVTLRCSPKSGHDTVSWYQQALGQGPQFIFQYYEEEERQRGNFPDRFSGHQFPNYSSELNVNALLLGDSALYLCASSRDRGYEQYFGPGTRLTVT.

Concerning this clone itself: This sample includes further DNA sequences coding for the same CDR3. This sequence joins TRBV5-1 and TRBJ1-3, with D possibly matching TRBD1 (6 bases). From germline, CDR1 is SGHRS and CDR2 YFSETQ. The CDR3 is made up of 16 amino acids. The germline V and J ends were trimmed by 0 bases and 0 bases, with 10 bases remaining between them. CDR3 coding DNA: TGCGCCAGCAGCTTGGTTACAGGGAGCTCTGGAAACACCATATATTTT. Amino acid sequence: CASSLVTGSSGNTIYF. Looking up the rest from reference TRBV5-1 and TRBJ1-3 gives the full variable domain: KAGVTQTPRYLIKTRGQQVTLSCSPISGHRSVSWYQQTPGQGLQFLFEYFSETQRNKGNFPGRFSGRQFSNSRSEMNVSTLELGDSALYLCASSLVTGSSGNTIYFGEGSWLTVV.

This sequence joins TRBV19 and TRBJ2-7, with TRBD2 matching over 8 bases. The CDR3 is made up of 13 amino acids. Per the germline V gene, CDR1 is LNHDA and CDR2 is SQIVND (reference sequence). The V and J ends lost 4 bases and 3 bases, in that order; junction bases with no gene match: 2. The chain's CDR3 is CASSSGGSYEQYF. CDR3 nucleotide sequence: TGTGCCAGTAGTAGCGGGGGGAGCTACGAGCAGTACTTC.

This clone appeared a few times. One end of the junction varies from germline; a read error may be responsible. The chain combines TRBV7-7 with TRBJ2-5, with 7 bases lining up with TRBD1. This CDR3 has 13 residues. Germline loops: CDR1 SSHAT, CDR2 FNYEAQ (reference sequence). As DNA, the CDR3 is TGTGCTAGCAGGGGACAGCCCCAAGAGACCCAGTACTTC. It codes for CASRGQPQETQYF.

This chain connects TRBV7-2 to TRBJ1-1; D gene unclear. Looked up from germline, CDR1 is SGHTA and CDR2 is FQGNSA. Trimming took 1 base from V and 7 from J, leaving 10 bases between them. The length of the CDR3 is 13 residues. As DNA, the CDR3 is TGTGCCAGCAGCTTAGTCTATGAGGGTGAAGCTTTCTTT. Its protein product is CASSLVYEGEAFF.

As concerns this clone: In the same sample, other DNA sequences code for this CDR3. J is TRBJ2-7 and V is TRBV12-3 or TRBV12-4; 8 bases line up with TRBD1. V gave up 5 bases and J gave up 5 bases; unmatched junction bases: 2. The CDR3 length is 12 residues. The CDR3 sequence is CASSRTGNEQYF. The CDR3 DNA is TGTGCCAGCAGTAGGACAGGGAACGAGCAGTACTTC.

The V call is TRBV7-2, the J call TRBJ2-3, with 8 nucleotides matching TRBD2. Trimming at V came to 1 base and at J to 8 bases, leaving 2 bases not matched to a gene. There are 13 residues in the CDR3. The germline V gene encodes CDR1 SGHTA and CDR2 FQGNSA. The CDR3 bases are TGTGCCAGCAGCTTAGGTGGACTAGCTACGCAGTATTTT. This gives the protein CASSLGGLATQYF.